Below are 9 T cell receptor beta chains sequenced from a single sample in a study of OX40 agonist ivuxolimab in advanced cancers. TCRdb's table, derived via immunoSEQ multiplex PCR, lists solely in-frame clones and lacks some. The table has tens of thousands of clones, 70% to 90% seen once. Sequences were derived from CD4+ or CD8+ T cells sorted from blood, sampled in a trial of the OX40 agonist ivuxolimab. All receptors come from an adult with an advanced solid tumor such as melanoma, head and neck, liver or kidney cancer.

This rearrangement joins TRBV4-1 to TRBJ2-7; D is unresolved. Germline CDR1 and CDR2: MGHRA and YSYEKL. The CDR3 extends over 12 amino acids. The V end was cut by 0 bases, the J end by 6 bases, with 6 bases between. The CDR3 reads CASSQDLREQYF. The CDR3 DNA reads TGCGCCAGCAGCCAAGATTTACGCGAGCAGTACTTC.

This clone turned up a few times. This chain connects TRBV15 to TRBJ1-2; 7 bases match TRBD1. The CDR3 has 14 residues. The V and J ends lost 5 bases and 2 bases, in that order; junction bases with no gene match: 5. CDR1 is LNHNV and CDR2 is YYDKDF in the germline V gene (reference sequence). The CDR3 nucleotides are TGTGCCACCAGCTTAACAGGGGAAAACTATGGCTACACCTTC. Translated, it gives CATSLTGENYGYTF. Based on the CDR3 plus reference TRBV15 and TRBJ1-2, the full variable domain is DAMVIQNPRYQVTQFGKPVTLSCSQTLNHNVMYWYQQKSSQAPKLLFHYYDKDFNNEADTPDNFQSRRPNTSFCFLDIRSPGLGDTAMYLCATSLTGENYGYTFGSGTRLTVV.

This chain uses TRBV7-6 with TRBJ2-7; D is unclear. V shed 1 base and J shed 2 bases, with 12 bases lying between them. The CDR3 is made up of 15 amino acids. Germline V lookup: CDR1 SGHVS, CDR2 FNYEAQ. Here the CDR3 DNA reads TGTGCCAGCAGCTTAGGCGGCAGATTCGCCTACGAGCAGTACTTC. Encoded protein: CASSLGGRFAYEQYF.

This chain links TRBV12-5 with TRBJ1-1; weak D call: TRBD1 (6 bases). V was trimmed by 7 bases and J by 7 bases, leaving 19 bases between them. Germline V gene lookup returns CDR1 LGHNT and CDR2 FRNRAP. The CDR3 is made up of 14 amino acids. The CDR3 coding sequence is TGTGCTAGTGCCCCGGACAGACACCCCTTTGAAGCTTTCTTT. This codes for CASAPDRHPFEAFF. The variable domain in full, with the rest retrieved from reference TRBV12-5 and TRBJ1-1, is DARVTQTPRHKVTEMGQEVTMRCQPILGHNTVFWYRQTMMQGLELLAYFRNRAPLDDSGMPKDRFSAEMPDATLATLKIQPSEPRDSAVYFCASAPDRHPFEAFFGQGTRLTVV.

The J gene is TRBJ1-6, the V gene TRBV21-1; the D call of TRBD1 is as the table states it, not checked on the DNA. TRBV21-1 is given as a pseudogene. The CDR3 consists of 16 residues. Here the CDR3 DNA reads TGTGCCAGCAGCATCGAGGACAGGACAGGAAATTCACCCCTCCACTTT. As protein: CASSIEDRTGNSPLHF.

This clone occurred a few times. This chain joins TRBV6-5 and TRBJ2-1; D gene uncertain. The CDR3 has 14 amino acids. CDR1 and CDR2 from the germline V gene are MNHEY and SVGAGI. Trimming took off 7 bases at V and 2 bases at J, with 12 bases between the two ends. The CDR3 protein is CASMQSSTYNEQFF. CDR3 sequence (DNA): TGTGCCAGCATGCAGTCCTCTACCTACAATGAGCAGTTCTTC.

J is TRBJ1-5 and V is TRBV5-6; D might be TRBD1 (5 bases). This CDR3 has 16 amino acids. CDR1 and CDR2 from the germline V gene are SGHDT and YYEEEE. With 0 bases removed from V and 6 bases from J, the gap between germline ends came to 16 bases. The CDR3 is CASSLGLTAGSQPQHF. The CDR3 nucleotides read TGTGCCAGCAGCTTGGGCCTGACAGCCGGAAGTCAGCCCCAGCATTTT. The whole variable domain, remainder taken from reference TRBV5-6 and TRBJ1-5, is DAGVTQSPTHLIKTRGQQVTLRCSPKSGHDTVSWYQQALGQGPQFIFQYYEEEERQRGNFPDRFSGHQFPNYSSELNVNALLLGDSALYLCASSLGLTAGSQPQHFGDGTRLSIL.

V and J are TRBV28 and TRBJ1-4; D gene ambiguous. V lost 2 bases, J lost 7 bases, and 8 bases lay in between. This CDR3 region has 13 residues. Per germline, CDR1 MDHEN and CDR2 SYDVKM. CDR3 sequence reads: CASSLPPAEKLFF. The CDR3, as DNA: TGTGCCAGCAGTTTACCCCCAGCTGAAAAACTGTTTTTT.

The rearrangement links TRBV6-1 to TRBJ2-3; TRBD2 aligns across 8 bases. CDR1 is MNHNS, CDR2 SASEGT, per germline. V trimming: 3 bases; J trimming: 0 bases; junction bases outside the gene matches: 2. There are 15 residues in the CDR3. CDR3 residues: CASSEASGSTDTQYF. CDR3 in DNA: TGTGCCAGCAGTGAGGCTAGCGGGAGCACAGATACGCAGTATTTT.